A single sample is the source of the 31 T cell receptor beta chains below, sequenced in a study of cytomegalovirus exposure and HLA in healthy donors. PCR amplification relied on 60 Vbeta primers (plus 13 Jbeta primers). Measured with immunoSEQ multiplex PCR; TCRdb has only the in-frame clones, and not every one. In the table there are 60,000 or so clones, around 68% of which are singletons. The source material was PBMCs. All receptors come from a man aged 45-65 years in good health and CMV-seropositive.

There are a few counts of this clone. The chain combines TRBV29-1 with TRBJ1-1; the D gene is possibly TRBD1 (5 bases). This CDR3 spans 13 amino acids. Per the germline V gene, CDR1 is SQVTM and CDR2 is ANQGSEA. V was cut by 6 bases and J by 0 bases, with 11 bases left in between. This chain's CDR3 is CSVGQLMNTEAFF. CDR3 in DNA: TGCAGCGTGGGGCAGCTTATGAACACTGAAGCTTTCTTT.

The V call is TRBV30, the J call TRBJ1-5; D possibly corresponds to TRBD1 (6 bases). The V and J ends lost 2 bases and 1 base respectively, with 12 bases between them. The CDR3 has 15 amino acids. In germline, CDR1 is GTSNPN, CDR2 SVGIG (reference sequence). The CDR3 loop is CAWSPGERSNQPQHF. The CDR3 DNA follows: TGTGCCTGGAGTCCAGGGGAAAGGAGCAATCAGCCCCAGCATTTT.

The CDR3 spells CASSQAYEQYF. CDR3 bases: TGTGCCAGCAGTCAGGCTTACGAGCAGTACTTC. The V gene is TRBV11-2, the J gene TRBJ2-7; D not resolved. The ends were cut back, 6 bases at V and 4 bases at J, with 7 bases in the middle. In germline, CDR1 is SGHAT, CDR2 FQNNGV. The CDR3 is made up of 11 amino acids.

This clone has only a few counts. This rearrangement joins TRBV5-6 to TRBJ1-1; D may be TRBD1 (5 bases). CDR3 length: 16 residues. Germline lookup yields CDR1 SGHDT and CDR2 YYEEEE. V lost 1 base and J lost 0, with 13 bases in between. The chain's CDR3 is CASSLRRQFLNTEAFF. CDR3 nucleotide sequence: TGTGCCAGCAGCTTGAGGCGACAGTTCCTGAACACTGAAGCTTTCTTT.

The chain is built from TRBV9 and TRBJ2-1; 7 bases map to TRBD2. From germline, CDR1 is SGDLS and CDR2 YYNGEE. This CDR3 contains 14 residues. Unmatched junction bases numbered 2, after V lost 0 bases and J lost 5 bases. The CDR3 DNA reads TGTGCCAGCAGCGTAGCGGGAGGTAACAATGAGCAGTTCTTC. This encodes CASSVAGGNNEQFF.

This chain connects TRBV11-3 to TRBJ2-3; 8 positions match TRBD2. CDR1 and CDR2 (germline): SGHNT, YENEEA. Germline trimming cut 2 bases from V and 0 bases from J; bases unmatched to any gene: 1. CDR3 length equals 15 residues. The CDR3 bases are TGTGCCAGCAGCTTAACTAGCGGCAGCACAGATACGCAGTATTTT. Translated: CASSLTSGSTDTQYF.

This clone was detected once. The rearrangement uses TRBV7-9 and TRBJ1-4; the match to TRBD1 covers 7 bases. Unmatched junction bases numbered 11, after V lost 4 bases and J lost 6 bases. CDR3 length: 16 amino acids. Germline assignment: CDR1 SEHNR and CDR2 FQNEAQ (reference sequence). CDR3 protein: CASSSSRQGFYEKLFF. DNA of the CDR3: TGTGCCAGCAGCTCTTCCCGACAGGGCTTTTATGAAAAACTGTTTTTT.

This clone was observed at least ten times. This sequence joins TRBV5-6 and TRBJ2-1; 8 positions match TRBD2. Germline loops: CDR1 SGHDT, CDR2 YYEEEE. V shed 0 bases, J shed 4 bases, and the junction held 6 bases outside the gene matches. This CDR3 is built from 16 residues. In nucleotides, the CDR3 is TGTGCCAGCAGCTTGGAGGGGCGGGGGGTTTACAATGAGCAGTTCTTC. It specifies CASSLEGRGVYNEQFF.

The CDR3 nucleotides are TGCGCCAGCCGAGACCTGGGGACAAGCAGCTCTGGAAACACCATATATTTT. It specifies CASRDLGTSSSGNTIYF. The V and J genes are TRBV10-2 and TRBJ1-3, with D possibly matching TRBD1 (6 bases). This CDR3 spans 17 amino acids. V lost 8 bases and J lost 0, with 20 bases in between. CDR1 is WSHSY, CDR2 SAAADI, per germline.

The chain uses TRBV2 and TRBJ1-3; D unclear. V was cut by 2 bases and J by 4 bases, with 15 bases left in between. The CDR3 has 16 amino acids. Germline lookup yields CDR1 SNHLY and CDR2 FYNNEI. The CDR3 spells CASSEPPPTGGNTIYF. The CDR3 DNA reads TGTGCCAGCAGTGAACCCCCCCCCACCGGGGGAAACACCATATATTTT.

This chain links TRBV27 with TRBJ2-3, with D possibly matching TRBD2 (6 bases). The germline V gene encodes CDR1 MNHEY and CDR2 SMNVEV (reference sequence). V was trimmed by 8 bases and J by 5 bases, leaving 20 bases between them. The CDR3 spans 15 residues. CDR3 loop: CASESTSLAKDTQYF. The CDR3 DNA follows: TGTGCCAGCGAAAGCACTAGCCTAGCGAAAGATACGCAGTATTTT.

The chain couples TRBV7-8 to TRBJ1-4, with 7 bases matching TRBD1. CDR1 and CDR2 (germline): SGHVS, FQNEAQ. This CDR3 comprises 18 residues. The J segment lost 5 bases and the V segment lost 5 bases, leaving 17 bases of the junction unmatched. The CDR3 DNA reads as TGTGCCAGCAGCAAGAGATTATTAACAGGGGTTGGGAATGAAAAACTGTTTTTT. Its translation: CASSKRLLTGVGNEKLFF. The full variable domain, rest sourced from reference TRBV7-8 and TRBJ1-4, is GAGVSQSPRYKVAKRGQDVALRCDPISGHVSLFWYQQALGQGPEFLTYFQNEAQLDKSGLPSDRFFAERPEGSVSTLKIQRTQQEDSAVYLCASSKRLLTGVGNEKLFFGSGTQLSVL.

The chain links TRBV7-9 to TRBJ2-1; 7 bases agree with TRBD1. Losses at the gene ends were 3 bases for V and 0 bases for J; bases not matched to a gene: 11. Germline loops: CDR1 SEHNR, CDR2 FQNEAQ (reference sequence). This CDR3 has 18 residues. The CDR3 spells CASSLSQTGRSSYNEQFF. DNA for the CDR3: TGTGCCAGCAGCTTGAGCCAGACAGGGCGCAGCTCCTACAATGAGCAGTTCTTC.

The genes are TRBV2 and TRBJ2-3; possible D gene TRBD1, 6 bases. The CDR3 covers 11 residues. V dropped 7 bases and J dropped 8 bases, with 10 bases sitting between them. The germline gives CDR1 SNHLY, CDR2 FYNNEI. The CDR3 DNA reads TGTGCCAGCAACCTCAGGGGTACGCAGTATTTT. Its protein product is CASNLRGTQYF.

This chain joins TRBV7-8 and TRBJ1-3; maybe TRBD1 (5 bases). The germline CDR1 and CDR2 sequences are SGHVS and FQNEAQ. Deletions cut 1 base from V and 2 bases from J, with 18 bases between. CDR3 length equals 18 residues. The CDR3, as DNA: TGTGCCAGCAGCTTAGGGTCGTATGGGGGGGTTACTGGAAACACCATATATTTT. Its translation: CASSLGSYGGVTGNTIYF.

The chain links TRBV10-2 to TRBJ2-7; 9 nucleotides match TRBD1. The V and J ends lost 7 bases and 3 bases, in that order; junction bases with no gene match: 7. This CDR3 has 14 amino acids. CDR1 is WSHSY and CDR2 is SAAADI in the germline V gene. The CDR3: CASTTGTGLYEQYF. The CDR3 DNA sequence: TGCGCCAGCACTACCGGGACAGGGCTCTACGAGCAGTACTTC.

CDR3 nucleotide sequence: TGTGCCAGCAGTTCAACCCAACAGGATGGGGTTGGAGCTTTCTTT. As protein: CASSSTQQDGVGAFF. The genes are TRBV6-6 and TRBJ1-1; maybe TRBD1 (5 bases). Germline CDR1 is MNHNY and CDR2 is SVGAGI (reference sequence). The germline V and J ends were trimmed by 4 bases and 10 bases, with 22 bases remaining between them. The CDR3 runs to 15 residues.

The CDR3 loop reads CATAGTYTEAFF. The CDR3 region has the DNA TGTGCCACCGCGGGAACGTACACTGAAGCTTTCTTT. The chain joins TRBV27 to TRBJ1-1, with D hard to call. Germline V gene data show CDR1 as MNHEY and CDR2 as SMNVEV (reference sequence). The CDR3 has 12 amino acids. Between the trimmed V and J ends, which lost 10 bases and 3 bases, there was a span of 12 bases.

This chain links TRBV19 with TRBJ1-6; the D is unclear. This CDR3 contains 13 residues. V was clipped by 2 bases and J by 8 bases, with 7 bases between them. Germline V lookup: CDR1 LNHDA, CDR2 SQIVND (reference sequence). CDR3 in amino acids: CASSILLYSPLHF. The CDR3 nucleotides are TGTGCCAGTAGTATACTACTGTATTCACCCCTCCACTTT.

CDR3 residues: CASSHAAGTSAIPPIQYF. CDR3 DNA: TGTGCCAGCTCACATGCCGCCGGGACTAGCGCGATACCCCCCATTCAGTACTTC. This sequence joins TRBV18 and TRBJ2-4, with TRBD2 matching over 10 bases. The trim removed 4 bases at V and 9 bases at J, leaving 18 bases unmatched. CDR1 KGHSH and CDR2 LQKENI come from the germline V gene. The CDR3 sequence is 18 residues long.

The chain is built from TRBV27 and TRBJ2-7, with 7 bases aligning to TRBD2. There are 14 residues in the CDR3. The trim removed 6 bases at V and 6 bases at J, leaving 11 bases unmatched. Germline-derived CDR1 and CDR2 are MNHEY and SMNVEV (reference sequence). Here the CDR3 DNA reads TGTGCCAGCAGCTTTGGGGCGGGAGAGACCGAGCAGTACTTC. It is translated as CASSFGAGETEQYF.

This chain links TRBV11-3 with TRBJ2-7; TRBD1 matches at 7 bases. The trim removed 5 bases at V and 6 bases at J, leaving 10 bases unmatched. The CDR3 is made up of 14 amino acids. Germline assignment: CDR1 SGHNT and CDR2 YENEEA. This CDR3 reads CASSMRGQDREQYF. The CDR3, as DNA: TGTGCCAGCAGCATGAGGGGGCAGGACCGCGAGCAGTACTTC.

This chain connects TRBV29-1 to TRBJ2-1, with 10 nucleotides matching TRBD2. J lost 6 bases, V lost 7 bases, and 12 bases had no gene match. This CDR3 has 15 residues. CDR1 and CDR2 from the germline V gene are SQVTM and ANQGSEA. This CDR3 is CSALLLAGVGNEQFF. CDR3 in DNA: TGCAGCGCCCTGTTGCTAGCGGGAGTAGGCAATGAGCAGTTCTTC.

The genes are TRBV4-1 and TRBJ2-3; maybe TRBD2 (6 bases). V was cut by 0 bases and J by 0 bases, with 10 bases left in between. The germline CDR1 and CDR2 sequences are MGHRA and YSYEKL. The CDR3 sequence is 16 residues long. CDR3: CASSQDVRGSTDTQYF. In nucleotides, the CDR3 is TGCGCCAGCAGCCAAGATGTGCGGGGAAGCACAGATACGCAGTATTTT.

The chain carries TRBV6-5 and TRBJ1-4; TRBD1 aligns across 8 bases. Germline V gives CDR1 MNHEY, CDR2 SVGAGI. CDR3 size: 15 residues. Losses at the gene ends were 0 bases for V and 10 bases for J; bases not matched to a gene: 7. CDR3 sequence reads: CASSYSQGASRKLFF. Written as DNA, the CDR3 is TGTGCCAGCAGTTACTCTCAGGGGGCAAGTCGAAAACTGTTTTTT.

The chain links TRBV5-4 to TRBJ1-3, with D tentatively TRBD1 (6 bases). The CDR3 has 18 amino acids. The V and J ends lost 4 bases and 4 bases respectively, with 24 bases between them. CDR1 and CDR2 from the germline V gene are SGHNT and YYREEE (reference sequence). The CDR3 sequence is CASSTTGVGGRLGNTIYF. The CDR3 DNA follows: TGTGCCAGCAGCACCACCGGGGTGGGGGGGCGGTTAGGAAACACCATATATTTT.

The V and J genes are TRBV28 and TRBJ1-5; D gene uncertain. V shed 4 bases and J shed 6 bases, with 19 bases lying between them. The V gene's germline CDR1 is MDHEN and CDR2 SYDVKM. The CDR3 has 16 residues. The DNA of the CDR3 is TGTGCCAGCAGTTCGCTGAGGGCCGACTGGGGTCAGCCCCAGCATTTT. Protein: CASSSLRADWGQPQHF.

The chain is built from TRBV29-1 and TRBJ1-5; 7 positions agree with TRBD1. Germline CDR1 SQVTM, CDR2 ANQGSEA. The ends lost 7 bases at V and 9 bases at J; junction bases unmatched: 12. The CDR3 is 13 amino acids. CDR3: CSARQGPGSPQHF. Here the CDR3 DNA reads TGCAGCGCCAGACAGGGCCCGGGTTCGCCCCAGCATTTT.

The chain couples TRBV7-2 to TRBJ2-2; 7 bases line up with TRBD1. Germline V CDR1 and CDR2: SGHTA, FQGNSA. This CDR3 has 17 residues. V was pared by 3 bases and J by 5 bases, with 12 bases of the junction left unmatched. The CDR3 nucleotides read TGTGCCAGCAGCTTTCGACCCCAGAACAGGGGTACCGGGGAGCTGTTTTTT. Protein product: CASSFRPQNRGTGELFF. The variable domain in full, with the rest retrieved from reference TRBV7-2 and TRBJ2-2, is GAGVSQSPSNKVTEKGKDVELRCDPISGHTALYWYRQSLGQGLEFLIYFQGNSAPDKSGLPSDRFSAERTGGSVSTLTIQRTQQEDSAVYLCASSFRPQNRGTGELFFGEGSRLTVL.

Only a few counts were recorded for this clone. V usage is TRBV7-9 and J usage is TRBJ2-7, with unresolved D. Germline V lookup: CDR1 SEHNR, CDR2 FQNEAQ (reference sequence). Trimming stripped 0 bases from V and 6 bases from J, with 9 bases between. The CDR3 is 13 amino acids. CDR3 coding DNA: TGTGCCAGCAGCTTAGCGTGGTTTAGCGAGCAGTACTTC. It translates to CASSLAWFSEQYF.

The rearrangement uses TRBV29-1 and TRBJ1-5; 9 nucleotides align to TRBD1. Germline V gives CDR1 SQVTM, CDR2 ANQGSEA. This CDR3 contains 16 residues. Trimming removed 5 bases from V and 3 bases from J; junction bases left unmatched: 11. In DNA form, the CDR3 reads TGCAGCGTTAGACAGGGGGAAGCCGGTCCCAATCAGCCCCAGCATTTT. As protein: CSVRQGEAGPNQPQHF.